The 17 T cell receptor beta chains given below trace back to one sample, sequenced in a study of neurological immune-mediated disorders. TCRdb reprocessed the 5' RACE reads via MiXCR and lists one record per CDR3 protein. In the table there are 50,000 or so distinct CDR3 sequences, about 3.5% of which are singletons. The specimen was PBMCs. The receptors derive from a man aged 35-49 years with multiple sclerosis.

This clonotype has at least ten counts. This chain connects TRBV11-2 to TRBJ2-7; no reliable D call. V gave up 2 bases and J gave up 0 bases, with 8 bases separating them. The V gene's germline CDR1 is SGHAT and CDR2 FQNNGV. The CDR3 is 14 amino acids. The CDR3 protein is CASSLLRYSYEQYF. The CDR3 nucleotides read TGTGCCAGCAGCTTACTACGGTACTCCTACGAGCAGTACTTC. Filled out from reference TRBV11-2 and TRBJ2-7, the complete variable domain reads EAGVAQSPRYKIIEKRQSVAFWCNPISGHATLYWYQQILGQGPKLLIQFQNNGVVDDSQLPKDRFSAERLKGVDSTLKIQPAKLEDSAVYLCASSLLRYSYEQYFGPGTRLTVT.

This clonotype was counted ten times or more. This chain connects TRBV7-2 to TRBJ2-5, with 8 bases that match TRBD1. The CDR3 consists of 16 residues. Unmatched junction bases numbered 9, after V lost 6 bases and J lost 0 bases. Germline loops: CDR1 SGHTA, CDR2 FQGNSA. In DNA form, the CDR3 reads TGTGCCAGCAGTTCCCAGGGGGCGGGAAACCAAGAGACCCAGTACTTC. It codes for CASSSQGAGNQETQYF.

There are many counts of this clonotype. The chain joins TRBV5-1 to TRBJ1-6, with no clear D. From germline, CDR1 is SGHRS and CDR2 YFSETQ. V was cut by 5 bases and J by 5 bases, with 8 bases left in between. This CDR3 spans 13 amino acids. The CDR3 here is CASRSADNSPLHF. The CDR3 DNA is TGCGCCAGCAGGTCCGCAGATAATTCACCCCTCCACTTT.

This clonotype has at least ten counts. In DNA form, the CDR3 reads TGTGCCAGCAGTATCGACCTAGAGGCCTCCGAGCAGTACTTC. Translation gives CASSIDLEASEQYF. The chain combines TRBV12-3 or TRBV12-4 with TRBJ2-7, with D uncertain. Trimming left V 5 bases short and J 6 bases short, with 17 bases between. This CDR3 region has 14 residues.

The table lists this clonotype with many counts. This chain connects TRBV19 to TRBJ2-7; 7 bases align to TRBD1. The CDR3 covers 14 residues. Germline CDR1 is LNHDA and CDR2 is SQIVND (reference sequence). The J segment lost 2 bases and the V segment lost 2 bases, leaving 3 bases of the junction unmatched. CDR3 loop: CASSISQGPYEQYF. The CDR3 DNA sequence: TGTGCCAGTAGTATATCACAGGGGCCCTACGAGCAGTACTTC.

The chain has TRBV7-3 and TRBJ2-1, with a weak D call TRBD2 (6 bases). There are 15 residues in the CDR3. Germline V CDR1 and CDR2: SGHTA, FQGTGA. The ends were cut back, 0 bases at V and 7 bases at J, with 13 bases in the middle. As DNA, the CDR3 is TGTGCCAGCAGCTTAACGGGGGGAATGGGAAATGAGCAGTTCTTC. It translates to CASSLTGGMGNEQFF. Variable domain in full (rest from reference TRBV7-3 and TRBJ2-1): GAGVSQTPSNKVTEKGKYVELRCDPISGHTALYWYRQSLGQGPEFLIYFQGTGAADDSGLPNDRFFAVRPEGSVSTLKIQRTERGDSAVYLCASSLTGGMGNEQFFGPGTRLTVL.

This clonotype was recorded at least ten times. The chain uses TRBV9 and TRBJ2-7, with 9 bases fitting TRBD2. Germline-derived CDR1 and CDR2 are SGDLS and YYNGEE. CDR3 size: 16 residues. V lost 0 bases, J lost 0 bases, and 4 bases stayed unmatched. As DNA, the CDR3 is TGTGCCAGCAGCGTAGGCGGGGGGGCCTCCTCCTACGAGCAGTACTTC. It translates to CASSVGGGASSYEQYF. The variable domain in full, with the rest retrieved from reference TRBV9 and TRBJ2-7, is DSGVTQTPKHLITATGQRVTLRCSPRSGDLSVYWYQQSLDQGLQFLIQYYNGEERAKGNILERFSAQQFPDLHSELNLSSLELGDSALYFCASSVGGGASSYEQYFGPGTRLTVT.

This clonotype occurred many times. The chain uses TRBV10-2 and TRBJ2-5, with 7 bases fitting TRBD2. The CDR3 length is 14 residues. Germline V CDR1 and CDR2: WSHSY, SAAADI. The V segment lost 1 base and the J segment 2 bases; nucleotides outside the gene matches: 1. CDR3 in amino acids: CASSELRGQETQYF. The CDR3 bases are TGCGCCAGCAGTGAGTTGCGGGGGCAAGAGACCCAGTACTTC.

This clonotype was observed many times. The CDR3 DNA is TGTGCCAGCAGCCACGATCGGGGCGGGGAGCAGTTCTTC. Translating it yields CASSHDRGGEQFF. The chain recombines TRBV13 with TRBJ2-1; either TRBD1 or TRBD2 may fit D (5 bases each). Trimming removed 5 bases at V and 10 bases at J, with 15 bases between. This CDR3 region has 13 residues. Germline CDR1 and CDR2: PRHDT and FYEKMQ (reference sequence).

This clonotype was observed a handful of times. This chain uses TRBV6-5 with TRBJ1-5, with D possibly being TRBD1 (5 bases). Deletions cut 6 bases from V and 11 bases from J, with 26 bases between. CDR1 MNHEY and CDR2 SVGAGI come from the germline V gene. CDR3 length equals 16 residues. The CDR3 DNA reads as TGTGCCAGCAGCCCGATCCCGGGAAAGGGGCCCGTAGCCCAGCATTTT. Protein: CASSPIPGKGPVAQHF.

This clonotype was detected ten times or more. V usage is TRBV10-3 and J usage is TRBJ1-3; D ambiguous. Per germline, CDR1 ENHRY and CDR2 SYGVKD. The V and J ends lost 4 bases and 0 bases respectively, with 4 bases between them. The CDR3 covers 13 residues. CDR3 coding DNA: TGTGCCATCAGTGGGGTCTCTGGAAACACCATATATTTT. This encodes CAISGVSGNTIYF.

Ten or more counts support this clonotype. The chain uses TRBV5-1 and TRBJ1-1, with 7 bases lining up with TRBD1. There are 14 residues in the CDR3. Looked up from germline, CDR1 is SGHRS and CDR2 is YFSETQ. V dropped 3 bases and J dropped 1; count of bases not matched to a gene: 3. The CDR3 reads CASSSGQPNTEAFF. CDR3 bases: TGCGCCAGCAGCTCGGGACAGCCGAACACTGAAGCTTTCTTT.

This clonotype has a count of ten or more. This chain connects TRBV10-3 to TRBJ2-7; 7 nucleotides align to TRBD1. Germline CDR1 is ENHRY and CDR2 is SYGVKD. The CDR3 is made up of 15 amino acids. V was clipped by 3 bases and J by 3 bases; unmatched bases: 8. The chain's CDR3 is CAISEGGSNFYEQYF. In nucleotides, the CDR3 is TGTGCCATCAGTGAAGGGGGCTCGAACTTCTACGAGCAGTACTTC.

This clonotype has ten or more counts. The CDR3 sequence: CASSHPTVNQPQHF. CDR3 nucleotides: TGCGCCAGCAGCCACCCTACAGTTAATCAGCCCCAGCATTTT. The V call is TRBV4-1, the J call TRBJ1-5; no firm D call. CDR1 is MGHRA and CDR2 is YSYEKL in the germline V gene. The CDR3 contains 14 residues. Trimming cost V 3 bases and J 4 bases, with 10 bases left between them.

At least ten counts were recorded for this clonotype. CDR3 in DNA: TGTGCCATCAGTGAGTCTCTTCTAGCGGGGGTCACCACAGATACGCAGTATTTT. It yields the protein CAISESLLAGVTTDTQYF. The chain recombines TRBV10-3 with TRBJ2-3; 10 bases agree with TRBD2. Germline V CDR1 and CDR2: ENHRY, SYGVKD. Trimming cost V 0 bases and J 2 bases; bases outside gene matches: 8. The CDR3 extends over 18 amino acids.

This clonotype came up a few times. V and J are TRBV2 and TRBJ2-3; possibly TRBD1 or TRBD2 for D (6 bases each). This CDR3 spans 16 amino acids. Trimming shortened V by 2 bases and J by 2 bases, and 14 bases separated the two germline ends. Per the germline V gene, CDR1 is SNHLY and CDR2 is FYNNEI. CDR3 sequence reads: CASSELQQGLTDTQYF. Written as DNA, the CDR3 is TGTGCCAGCAGTGAATTGCAACAGGGACTCACAGATACGCAGTATTTT.

This clonotype was detected many times. This chain joins TRBV7-9 and TRBJ1-2; D perhaps matches TRBD1 (6 bases). CDR3 length: 14 residues. V lost 2 bases and J 6 bases, leaving 13 bases between the germline ends. CDR1 and CDR2 (germline): SEHNR, FQNEAQ (reference sequence). This CDR3 reads CASSLPGGEHGYTF. CDR3 coding DNA: TGTGCCAGCAGCTTACCCGGGGGCGAACATGGCTACACCTTC.